This T cell receptor beta chain was documented in a study of multiple sclerosis patients with progressive multifocal leukoencephalopathy. Whole-study findings and limits: Less diverse TRB repertoires were suggested in most PML patients.

The survey-level immunoSEQ assay was used. Produced via immunoSEQ multiplex PCR; TCRdb's table is partial and in-frame only. The sample gives some 31,000 clones, roughly 90% of which show up once; roughly 3.2% is in the top ten. This CDR3 is built from 12 residues. The germline gives CDR1 ENHRY, CDR2 SYGVKD. This clone was observed a few times. Its antigen is still unknown. An end of the junction does not agree with germline; a read error may underlie this. The same CDR3 can be traced to other DNA sequences in this sample. Described time point: time of PML onset. Natalizumab-treated patients developed PML between roughly 16 and 56 months into natalizumab therapy.

The TCR sequence derives from a human donor with progressive multifocal leukoencephalopathy. Sequenced here: PBMCs, sampled from a patient treated with natalizumab. The chain couples TRBV10-3 to TRBJ2-7, with D tentatively TRBD1 or TRBD2 (5 bases each). The DNA for the CDR3 is TGTGCCGTCAGTCCGGGGCCCTACGAGCAGTACTTC. Amino acids: CAVSPGPYEQYF.